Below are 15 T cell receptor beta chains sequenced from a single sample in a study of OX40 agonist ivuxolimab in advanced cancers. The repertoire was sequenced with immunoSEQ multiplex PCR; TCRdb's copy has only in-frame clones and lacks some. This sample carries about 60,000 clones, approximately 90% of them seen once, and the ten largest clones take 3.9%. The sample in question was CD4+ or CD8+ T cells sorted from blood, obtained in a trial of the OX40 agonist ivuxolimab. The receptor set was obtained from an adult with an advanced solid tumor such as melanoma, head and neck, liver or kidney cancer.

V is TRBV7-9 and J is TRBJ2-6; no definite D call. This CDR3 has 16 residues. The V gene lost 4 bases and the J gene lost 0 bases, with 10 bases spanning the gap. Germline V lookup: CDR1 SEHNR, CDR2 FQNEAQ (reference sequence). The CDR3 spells CASSSGSDSGANVLTF. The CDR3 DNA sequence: TGTGCCAGCAGCTCAGGATCGGACTCTGGGGCCAACGTCCTGACTTTC.

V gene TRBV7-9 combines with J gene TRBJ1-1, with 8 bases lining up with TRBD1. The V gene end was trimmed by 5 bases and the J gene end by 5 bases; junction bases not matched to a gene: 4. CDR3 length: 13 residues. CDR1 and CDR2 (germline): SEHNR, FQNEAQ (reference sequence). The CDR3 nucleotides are TGTGCCAGCAGCCAGGACAGGGTAACTGAAGCTTTCTTT. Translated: CASSQDRVTEAFF. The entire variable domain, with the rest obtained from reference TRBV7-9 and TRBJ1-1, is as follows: DTGVSQNPRHKITKRGQNVTFRCDPISEHNRLYWYRQTLGQGPEFLTYFQNEAQLEKSRLLSDRFSAERPKGSFSTLEIQRTEQGDSAMYLCASSQDRVTEAFFGQGTRLTVV.

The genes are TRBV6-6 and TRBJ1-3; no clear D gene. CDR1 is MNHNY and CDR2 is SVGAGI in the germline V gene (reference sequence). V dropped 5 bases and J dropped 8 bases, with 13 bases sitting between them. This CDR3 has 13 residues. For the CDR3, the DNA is TGTGCCAGCAGTCCGACCGTCGGCTACACCATATATTTT. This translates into CASSPTVGYTIYF.

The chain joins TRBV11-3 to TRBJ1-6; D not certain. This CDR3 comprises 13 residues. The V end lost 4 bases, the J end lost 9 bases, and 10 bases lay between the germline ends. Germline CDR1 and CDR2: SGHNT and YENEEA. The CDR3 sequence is CASSSGRTSPLHF. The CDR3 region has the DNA TGTGCCAGCAGCTCTGGACGGACTTCACCCCTCCACTTT. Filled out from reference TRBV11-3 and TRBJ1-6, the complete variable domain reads EAGVVQSPRYKIIEKKQPVAFWCNPISGHNTLYWYLQNLGQGPELLIRYENEEAVDDSQLPKDRFSAERLKGVDSTLKIQPAELGDSAVYLCASSSGRTSPLHFGNGTRLTVT.

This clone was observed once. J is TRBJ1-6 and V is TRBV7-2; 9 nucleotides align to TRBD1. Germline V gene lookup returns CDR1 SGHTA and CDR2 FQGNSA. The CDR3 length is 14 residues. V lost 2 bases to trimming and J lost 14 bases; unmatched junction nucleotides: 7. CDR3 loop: CASSLRQGGETLHF. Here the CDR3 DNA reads TGTGCCAGCAGCTTACGACAGGGGGGTGAGACCCTCCACTTT.

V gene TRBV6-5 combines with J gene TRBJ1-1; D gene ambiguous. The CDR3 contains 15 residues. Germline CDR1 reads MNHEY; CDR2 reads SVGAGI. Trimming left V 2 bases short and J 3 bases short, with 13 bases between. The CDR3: CASSYNSRSDTEAFF. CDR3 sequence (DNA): TGTGCCAGCAGTTACAATTCCCGTTCCGACACTGAAGCTTTCTTT.

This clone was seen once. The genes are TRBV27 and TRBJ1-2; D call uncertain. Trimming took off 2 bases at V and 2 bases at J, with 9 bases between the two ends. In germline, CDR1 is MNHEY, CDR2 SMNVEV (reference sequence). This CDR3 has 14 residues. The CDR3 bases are TGTGCCAGCAGTTTACAAGGAGGGAACTATGGCTACACCTTC. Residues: CASSLQGGNYGYTF.

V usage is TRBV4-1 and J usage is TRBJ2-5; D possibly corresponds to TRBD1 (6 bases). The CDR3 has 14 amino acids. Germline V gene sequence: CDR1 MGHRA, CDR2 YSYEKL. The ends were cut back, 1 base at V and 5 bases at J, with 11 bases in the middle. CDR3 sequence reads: CASSQGLGQETQYF. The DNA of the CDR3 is TGCGCCAGCAGCCAAGGGCTCGGACAGGAGACCCAGTACTTC.

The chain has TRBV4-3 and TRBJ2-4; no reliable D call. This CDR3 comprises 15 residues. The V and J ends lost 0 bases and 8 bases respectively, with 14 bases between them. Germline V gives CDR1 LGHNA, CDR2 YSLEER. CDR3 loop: CASSQDRQERDIQYF. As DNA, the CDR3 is TGCGCCAGCAGCCAAGATCGTCAGGAAAGGGACATTCAGTACTTC.

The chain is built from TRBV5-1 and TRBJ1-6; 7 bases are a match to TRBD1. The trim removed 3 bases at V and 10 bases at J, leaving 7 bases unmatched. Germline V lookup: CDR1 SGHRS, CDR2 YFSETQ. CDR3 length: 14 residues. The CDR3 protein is CASSSQGIESPLHF. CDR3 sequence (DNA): TGCGCCAGCAGCTCACAGGGGATTGAGTCACCCCTCCACTTT.

CDR3: CASSLGTRDEQYF. The DNA for the CDR3 is TGTGCCAGCAGCTTGGGAACCCGGGACGAGCAGTACTTC. The J gene is TRBJ2-7, the V gene TRBV5-6; D is ambiguous. The CDR3 covers 13 residues. From germline, CDR1 is SGHDT and CDR2 YYEEEE. Deletions cut 0 bases from V and 5 bases from J, with 9 bases between. The entire variable domain, with the rest obtained from reference TRBV5-6 and TRBJ2-7, is as follows: DAGVTQSPTHLIKTRGQQVTLRCSPKSGHDTVSWYQQALGQGPQFIFQYYEEEERQRGNFPDRFSGHQFPNYSSELNVNALLLGDSALYLCASSLGTRDEQYFGPGTRLTVT.

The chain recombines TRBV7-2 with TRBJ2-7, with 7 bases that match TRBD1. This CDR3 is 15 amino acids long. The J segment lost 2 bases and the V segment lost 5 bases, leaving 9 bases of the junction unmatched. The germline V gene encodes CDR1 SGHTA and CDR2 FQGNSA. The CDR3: CASSPYLDRAYEQYF. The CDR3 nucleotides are TGTGCCAGCAGCCCATACTTAGACAGGGCCTACGAGCAGTACTTC.

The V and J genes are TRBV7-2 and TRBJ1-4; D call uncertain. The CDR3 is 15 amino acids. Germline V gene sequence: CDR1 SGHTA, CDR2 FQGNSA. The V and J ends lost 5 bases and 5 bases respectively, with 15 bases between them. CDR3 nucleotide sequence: TGTGCCAGCAGCACCCAAGAGAAGGGAAATGAAAAACTGTTTTTT. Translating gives CASSTQEKGNEKLFF.

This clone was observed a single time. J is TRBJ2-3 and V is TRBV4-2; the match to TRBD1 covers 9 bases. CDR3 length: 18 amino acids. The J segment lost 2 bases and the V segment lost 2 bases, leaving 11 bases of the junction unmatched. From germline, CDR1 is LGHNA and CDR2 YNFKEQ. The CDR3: CASSQFAGTGRVTDTQYF. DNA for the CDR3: TGTGCCAGCAGCCAATTCGCCGGGACAGGGAGGGTCACAGATACGCAGTATTTT.

Here the CDR3 DNA reads TGTGCCAGCGGCTGGGGGACAGGGCAGAACACTGAAGCTTTCTTT. Translating it yields CASGWGTGQNTEAFF. V is TRBV6-1 and J is TRBJ1-1, with 9 bases lining up with TRBD1. V lost 8 bases, J lost 1 base, and 8 bases stayed unmatched. The germline gives CDR1 MNHNS, CDR2 SASEGT. The CDR3 sequence is 15 residues long.